This TCR beta chain was found in a study of T cell changes during pregnancy in multiple sclerosis. Produced via immunoSEQ multiplex PCR; TCRdb's table is partial and in-frame only. Of about 69,000 clones in the sample, about 91% were seen once. The CDR3 has 15 residues. CDR1 SEHNR and CDR2 FQNEAQ come from the germline V gene (reference sequence). V was clipped by 1 base and J by 1 base; unmatched bases: 3. The source material was CD4+ T cells from peripheral blood mononuclear cells, sampled in the third trimester of pregnancy. The chain joins TRBV7-9 to TRBJ1-1; 7 bases line up with TRBD1. The TCR sequence derives from a female donor in good health, enrolled as a control in a pregnancy study. The CDR3: CASSLEGAPNTEAFF. The CDR3 DNA is TGTGCCAGCAGCTTAGAGGGGGCCCCGAACACTGAAGCTTTCTTT.